This T cell receptor (beta chain) derives from a study of blood T cell repertoires in COVID-19. Study-level information: T cells, B-cell-depleted T cells, or PBMCs provided the cDNA or gDNA that served as material.

The CDR3 is 17 amino acids. CDR1 is MNHEY, CDR2 SMNVEV, per germline (reference sequence). Unmatched junction bases numbered 8, after V lost 6 bases and J lost 5 bases. Source study methods: By means of reference gene primer amplification, nucleated cell counts were estimated. The table came from immunoSEQ multiplex PCR; TCRdb's copy has only in-frame clones and leaves some out. V, J and clone size reflect that table, while D and trimming were determined from the DNA. The table lists around 150,000 clones, around 79% of them singletons, with approximately 11% in the top ten. In assigning cohorts, the study relied on participant-reported clinical history. Resolution of symptoms, clearance, or two negative PCRs was present in recovered Cohort 3 donors.

The TCR originated in a man aged 50-60 years who had recovered from COVID-19. The V gene is TRBV27, the J gene TRBJ2-1; 15 bases are a match to TRBD2. Sequencing was carried out using PBMCs or T cells enriched from blood (not recorded which). The CDR3 loop is CASRGLAGGLVHNEQFF. In nucleotides, the CDR3 is TGTGCCAGCAGAGGACTAGCGGGGGGGCTCGTCCACAATGAGCAGTTCTTC.